This is a list of T cell receptor beta chains from one sample in a study of blood T cell repertoires in COVID-19. The data were produced by immunoSEQ multiplex PCR, yet TCRdb's version contains in-frame clones alone and is incomplete. The table lists under 200,000 clones, over 80% of them singletons. Sequencing was done on a sample of PBMCs or T cells enriched from blood (not recorded which). These receptors all stem from a woman aged 60-75 years who had recovered from COVID-19. The CDR3 runs from the conserved cysteine through the conserved F or W. D genes are given only for firm matches. The size of a clone is reported for some rows only, either as once, few or many, or as a class for expanded clones.

j_gene	d_gene	abundance	v_gene	CDR3nt	CDR3aa
TRBJ2-3	.	.	TRBV18	TGTGCCAGCTCACCTCGAGATACGCAGTATTTT	CASSPRDTQYF
TRBJ1-5	.	.	TRBV19	TGTGCCAGTAGTATTACGGGTAGCAATCAGCCCCAGCATTTT	CASSITGSNQPQHF
TRBJ2-5	TRBD1	few	TRBV28	TGTGCCAGCAGTGGGACAGGGGCATACCAAGAGACCCAGTACTTC	CASSGTGAYQETQYF
TRBJ2-6	.	few	TRBV2	TGTGCCAGCACCGACCAGGAAGCCAACGTCCTGACTTTC	CASTDQEANVLTF
TRBJ1-1	.	.	TRBV2	TGTGCCAGCCTCAATATACAGGGAAGCACTGAAGCTTTCTTT	CASLNIQGSTEAFF
TRBJ2-5	TRBD1	.	TRBV30	TGTGCCTGGAGTCTCCGGACAGGGTGGCTGACCCAGTACTTC	CAWSLRTGWLTQYF
TRBJ2-1	.	few	TRBV6-5	TGTGCCAGCAGTTACTGGGGGGGCGGGAACAATGAGCAGTTCTTC	CASSYWGGGNNEQFF
TRBJ2-5	TRBD2	.	TRBV10-2	TGCGCCAGCAGATCAGCGGGAGATGGAGAGACCCAGTACTTC	CASRSAGDGETQYF
TRBJ2-7	.	.	TRBV9	TGTGCCAGCAGCGTAACTGGGGCCAGCGAGCAGTACTTC	CASSVTGASEQYF
TRBJ1-2	TRBD1	.	TRBV28	TGTGCCAGCAGTTTACCACAATCGACAGGGGTAGGCGGCTACACCTTC	CASSLPQSTGVGGYTF
TRBJ1-3	.	.	TRBV5-1	TGCGCCAGCAGCTTGGCAGGGCAACGGAACACCATATATTTT	CASSLAGQRNTIYF
TRBJ1-1	TRBD1	.	TRBV3-1/TRBV3-2	TGTGCCAGCAGCCCGCCCGGACAGGACGAAGCTTTCTTT	CASSPPGQDEAFF
TRBJ2-7	.	.	TRBV27	TGTGCCAGCAGTTTAGAGGGCAGGGGCTACGAGCAGTACTTC	CASSLEGRGYEQYF
TRBJ2-1	.	.	TRBV9	TGTGCCAGCAGCGGGGGAGCCGTAAGCTCCTACAATGAGCAGTTCTTC	CASSGGAVSSYNEQFF
TRBJ1-4	TRBD1	few	TRBV19	TGTGCCAGTAGTGGACGGACAGGGGTCGGGAGAGAAAAACTGTTTTTT	CASSGRTGVGREKLFF
TRBJ2-7	.	.	TRBV28	TGTGCCAGCAAGGGGCGGACCTACGAGCAGTACTTC	CASKGRTYEQYF
TRBJ1-2	.	.	TRBV10-2	TGCGCCAGCAGGTCCCCTAGCTTGGGCTACACCTTC	CASRSPSLGYTF
TRBJ1-6	.	few	TRBV2	TGTGCCAGCAGTGTCCAGGGGTGGAATTCACCCCTCCACTTT	CASSVQGWNSPLHF
TRBJ2-3	TRBD1	.	TRBV19	TGTGCCAGTTCGGGGCACAGGGGGACAGATACGCAGTATTTT	CASSGHRGTDTQYF
TRBJ2-5	TRBD2	.	TRBV5-1	TGCGCCAGCAGCTCACCCGGGGGGGAGACCCAGTACTTC	CASSSPGGETQYF